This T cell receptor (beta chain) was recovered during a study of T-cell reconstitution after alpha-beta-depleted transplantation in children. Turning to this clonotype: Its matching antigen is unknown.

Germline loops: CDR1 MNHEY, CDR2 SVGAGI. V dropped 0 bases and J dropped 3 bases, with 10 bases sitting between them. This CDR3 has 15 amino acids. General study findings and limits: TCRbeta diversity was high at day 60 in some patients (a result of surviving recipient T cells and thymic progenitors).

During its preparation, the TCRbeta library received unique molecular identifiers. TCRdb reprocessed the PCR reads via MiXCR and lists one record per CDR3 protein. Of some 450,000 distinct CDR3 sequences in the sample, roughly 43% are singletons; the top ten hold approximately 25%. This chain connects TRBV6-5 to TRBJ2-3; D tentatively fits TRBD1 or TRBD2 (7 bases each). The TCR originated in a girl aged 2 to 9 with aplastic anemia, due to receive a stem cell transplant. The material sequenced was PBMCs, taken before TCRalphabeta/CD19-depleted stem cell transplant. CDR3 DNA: TGTGCCAGCAGTTACTCGCAGGGGGGGACAGATACGCAGTATTTT. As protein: CASSYSQGGTDTQYF.